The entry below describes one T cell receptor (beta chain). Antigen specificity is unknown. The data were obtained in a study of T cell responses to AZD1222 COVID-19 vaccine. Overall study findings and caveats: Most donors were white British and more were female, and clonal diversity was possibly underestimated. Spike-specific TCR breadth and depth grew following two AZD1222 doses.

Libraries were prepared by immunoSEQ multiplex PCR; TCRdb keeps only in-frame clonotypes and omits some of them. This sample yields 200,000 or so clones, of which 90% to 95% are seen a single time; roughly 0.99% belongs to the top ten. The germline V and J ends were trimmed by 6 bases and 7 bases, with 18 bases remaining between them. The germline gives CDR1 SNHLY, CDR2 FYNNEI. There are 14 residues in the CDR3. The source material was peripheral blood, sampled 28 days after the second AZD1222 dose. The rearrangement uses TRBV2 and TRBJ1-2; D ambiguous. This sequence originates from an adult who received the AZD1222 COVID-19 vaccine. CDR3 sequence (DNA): TGTGCCAGCAGGAACCGGGCCTCACTTTCTGGCTACACCTTC. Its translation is CASRNRASLSGYTF.